A single sample is the source of the 28 T cell receptor beta chains below, sequenced in a study of vaccination effects on CD4 cells after COVID-19. Antigen-specific CD4+ T cells expanded by the ViraFEST assay with viral peptide pools were then sequenced. CD4+ T cell isolation took place after 10 days of culture. Neither prior SARS-CoV-2 infection nor positive nucleocapsid antibodies were present in the vaccine recipients. These receptors' antigens are unknown. Profiled with immunoSEQ multiplex PCR; TCRdb holds only in-frame clones, not every one. The sample has about 23,000 clones, approximately 70% seen once; the top ten hold around 5%. Sequenced here: CD4+ T cells from PBMCs cultured with SARS-CoV-2 spike peptides, sampled before COVID-19 vaccination. Receptors originate from a human donor who received a COVID-19 vaccine.

The chain employs TRBV29-1 and TRBJ1-2; the match to TRBD1 covers 9 bases. Per the germline V gene, CDR1 is SQVTM and CDR2 is ANQGSEA. V lost 3 bases and J lost 8; bases outside the gene matches: 1. The CDR3 totals 11 residues. The CDR3 DNA reads as TGCAGCGTTGACGGGACAGGGGGCTACACCTTC. Translation gives CSVDGTGGYTF.

This clone was seen only a few times. The CDR3 here is CASSFGTNSNQPQHF. Here the CDR3 DNA reads TGTGCCAGCAGCTTCGGGACAAATAGCAATCAGCCCCAGCATTTT. V is TRBV5-4 and J is TRBJ1-5, with TRBD1 as a possible D gene (6 bases). The length of the CDR3 is 15 residues. Germline CDR1 and CDR2: SGHNT and YYREEE (reference sequence). V dropped 2 bases and J dropped 0 bases, with 9 bases sitting between them.

The V call is TRBV6-4, the J call TRBJ2-2; 7 bases fit TRBD1. J was trimmed by 5 bases and V by 0 bases; bases with no gene match: 6. Germline V lookup: CDR1 MRHNA, CDR2 SNTAGT. This CDR3 has 16 residues. The CDR3 nucleotides are TGTGCCAGCAGTGACTCAAGACAGGGAGAAACCGGGGAGCTGTTTTTT. Protein: CASSDSRQGETGELFF.

This clone was observed a few times. This chain connects TRBV27 to TRBJ1-2; 11 nucleotides align to TRBD1. The V segment lost 4 bases and the J segment 10 bases; nucleotides outside the gene matches: 5. The CDR3 has 13 residues. CDR1 MNHEY and CDR2 SMNVEV come from the germline V gene (reference sequence). CDR3 in DNA: TGTGCCAGCAGTTCGGGACAGGGGGAGGCCTACACCTTC. The encoded protein is CASSSGQGEAYTF.

V usage is TRBV27 and J usage is TRBJ2-1; D is perhaps TRBD1 or TRBD2 (5 bases each). CDR3 length equals 15 residues. V was trimmed by 3 bases and J by 10 bases, leaving 19 bases between them. CDR1 is MNHEY and CDR2 is SMNVEV in the germline V gene (reference sequence). The CDR3 DNA reads as TGTGCCAGCAGTTTCACCTCCTTGGGGGTTGGGGAGCAGTTCTTC. Encoded protein: CASSFTSLGVGEQFF.

This clone was counted only a few times. The V and J genes are TRBV2 and TRBJ1-6, with 8 bases identical to TRBD1. The CDR3 totals 15 residues. Germline assignment: CDR1 SNHLY and CDR2 FYNNEI. With V trimmed by 8 bases and J by 7 bases, 10 bases remained unmatched. The CDR3 DNA follows: TGTGCCAGCTCTTCTGGACAGGGAGGGAATTCACCCCTCCACTTT. Translation gives CASSSGQGGNSPLHF.

In its sample, this clone was seen once. V gene TRBV7-6 combines with J gene TRBJ1-1; D ambiguous. The CDR3 has 14 amino acids. The V gene lost 1 base and the J gene lost 1 base, with 7 bases spanning the gap. The germline V gene has CDR1 SGHVS and CDR2 FNYEAQ. This CDR3 is CASSLDQANTEAFF. The CDR3 coding sequence is TGTGCCAGCAGCTTAGATCAGGCGAACACTGAAGCTTTCTTT.

The chain is built from TRBV2 and TRBJ1-2; 7 positions agree with TRBD1. The CDR3 has 15 residues. After removal of 5 bases from V and 0 bases from J, the junction contained 6 bases not matched to a gene. Germline lookup yields CDR1 SNHLY and CDR2 FYNNEI. CDR3 amino acids: CASSLTGTANYGYTF. CDR3 bases: TGTGCCAGCAGTCTTACTGGGACAGCTAACTATGGCTACACCTTC.

This clone has only a few counts. The J gene is TRBJ2-1, the V gene TRBV4-2, with 9 bases identical to TRBD2. The CDR3 is made up of 17 amino acids. With V trimmed by 0 bases and J by 6 bases, 9 bases remained unmatched. CDR1 and CDR2 (germline): LGHNA, YNFKEQ. CDR3: CASSQESRTSGRNEQFF. The CDR3 nucleotides read TGTGCCAGCAGCCAAGAATCCCGCACTAGCGGGCGCAATGAGCAGTTCTTC.

This clone was recorded only once. This chain links TRBV18 with TRBJ2-5, with D unclear. The CDR3 consists of 14 residues. The V gene lost 6 bases and the J gene lost 4 bases, with 15 bases spanning the gap. Germline lookup yields CDR1 KGHSH and CDR2 LQKENI. The CDR3 loop reads CASSLGMGGETQYF. The CDR3, as DNA: TGTGCCAGCTCCCTCGGTATGGGTGGAGAGACCCAGTACTTC.

This chain uses TRBV6-5 with TRBJ2-3, with 8 bases identical to TRBD2. Germline V gene lookup returns CDR1 MNHEY and CDR2 SVGAGI. The CDR3 is 14 residues long. V shed 6 bases and J 3 bases; nucleotides not matched to a gene: 5. CDR3 coding DNA: TGTGCCAGCAGACCAGCGGGAGCGACAGATACGCAGTATTTT. It codes for CASRPAGATDTQYF.

V usage is TRBV7-6 and J usage is TRBJ1-2; no clear D gene. V was shortened by 4 bases and J by 7 bases, with 19 bases between the two germline ends. Germline V gives CDR1 SGHVS, CDR2 FNYEAQ. The CDR3 extends over 15 amino acids. As DNA, the CDR3 is TGTGCCAGCAGCTCATCCGGTTGGGGTGGGTCTGGCTACACCTTC. Amino acids: CASSSSGWGGSGYTF. Using reference TRBV7-6 and TRBJ1-2 for the parts outside the CDR3, the full variable domain is GAGVSQSPRYKVTKRGQDVALRCDPISGHVSLYWYRQALGQGPEFLTYFNYEAQQDKSGLPNDRFSAERPEGSISTLTIQRTEQRDSAMYRCASSSSGWGGSGYTFGSGTRLTVV.

The rearrangement joins TRBV29-1 to TRBJ2-3; D gene uncertain. The CDR3 covers 13 residues. Germline CDR1 and CDR2: SQVTM and ANQGSEA. V was clipped by 8 bases and J by 1 base, with 13 bases between them. CDR3 sequence reads: CSPLQPGTDTQYF. Written as DNA, the CDR3 is TGCAGCCCGCTTCAGCCGGGCACAGATACGCAGTATTTT.

The chain employs TRBV30 and TRBJ2-1, with D perhaps TRBD1 (6 bases). In germline, CDR1 is GTSNPN, CDR2 SVGIG (reference sequence). Trimming took 0 bases from V and 8 from J, leaving 8 bases between them. The CDR3 extends over 12 amino acids. The CDR3: CAWSVPGDEQFF. The DNA for the CDR3 is TGTGCCTGGAGTGTACCAGGGGATGAGCAGTTCTTC. The variable domain in full, completed from reference TRBV30 and TRBJ2-1, reads SQTIHQWPATLVQPVGSPLSLECTVEGTSNPNLYWYRQAAGRGLQLLFYSVGIGQISSEVPQNLSASRPQDRQFILSSKKLLLSDSGFYLCAWSVPGDEQFFGPGTRLTVL.

This clone was found once. The chain recombines TRBV5-6 with TRBJ1-2, with D unclear. The CDR3 covers 13 residues. Germline lookup yields CDR1 SGHDT and CDR2 YYEEEE. The V end lost 4 bases, the J end lost 5 bases, and 12 bases lay between the germline ends. The CDR3 reads CASSLGRGYGYTF. CDR3 in DNA: TGTGCCAGCAGCCTTGGACGGGGTTATGGCTACACCTTC.

This rearrangement joins TRBV2 to TRBJ1-2, with no clear D. Germline CDR1 SNHLY, CDR2 FYNNEI. CDR3 length: 12 residues. Trimming took off 2 bases at V and 8 bases at J, with 9 bases between the two ends. CDR3 region: CASSEKGYGYTF. The CDR3 DNA reads TGTGCCAGCAGTGAAAAGGGCTACGGCTACACCTTC. Drawing the rest from reference TRBV2 and TRBJ1-2, the complete variable domain is EPEVTQTPSHQVTQMGQEVILRCVPISNHLYFYWYRQILGQKVEFLVSFYNNEISEKSEIFDDQFSVERPDGSNFTLKIRSTKLEDSAMYFCASSEKGYGYTFGSGTRLTVV.

The rearrangement links TRBV5-1 to TRBJ2-5; possible D gene TRBD2, 6 bases. The CDR3 spans 13 residues. In germline, CDR1 is SGHRS, CDR2 YFSETQ. V was shortened by 2 bases and J by 2 bases, with 7 bases between the two germline ends. CDR3 DNA sequence: TGCGCCAGCAGCTTTGCGGGGCAAGAGACCCAGTACTTC. Its translation: CASSFAGQETQYF.

The chain recombines TRBV10-3 with TRBJ2-2, with TRBD2 identical over 9 bases. V lost 3 bases to trimming and J lost 3 bases; unmatched junction nucleotides: 5. CDR3 length: 16 residues. CDR1 is ENHRY and CDR2 is SYGVKD in the germline V gene. The CDR3 DNA sequence: TGTGCCATCAGTGATGGGAGCGGGAGGCACACCGGGGAGCTGTTTTTT. Protein sequence: CAISDGSGRHTGELFF.

V is TRBV5-1 and J is TRBJ1-5, with D tentatively TRBD1 (5 bases). The V end was cut by 0 bases, the J end by 0 bases, with 7 bases between. The CDR3 loop spans 15 amino acids. Per the germline V gene, CDR1 is SGHRS and CDR2 is YFSETQ. The CDR3 DNA reads TGCGCCAGCAGCTTGGCGGGGGATAGCAATCAGCCCCAGCATTTT. It specifies CASSLAGDSNQPQHF.

V usage is TRBV5-8 and J usage is TRBJ2-7; no clear D gene. The germline V and J ends were trimmed by 4 bases and 4 bases, with 6 bases remaining between them. The CDR3 sequence is 11 residues long. The germline V gene has CDR1 SGHTS and CDR2 YDEGEE. The CDR3 DNA reads as TGTGCCAGCAGCCCGATGTACGAGCAGTACTTC. As protein: CASSPMYEQYF.

The rearrangement uses TRBV10-3 and TRBJ2-2; the D is unclear. CDR3 length equals 14 residues. Trimming shortened V by 2 bases and J by 7 bases, and 11 bases separated the two germline ends. Germline-derived CDR1 and CDR2 are ENHRY and SYGVKD. The DNA for the CDR3 is TGTGCCATCAGTGAGACGTCACGCCGCGGGGAGCTGTTTTTT. Translating gives CAISETSRRGELFF.

V is TRBV5-1 and J is TRBJ2-3; no clear D. Deletions cut 0 bases from V and 5 bases from J, with 10 bases between. CDR3 length: 14 amino acids. CDR1 is SGHRS and CDR2 is YFSETQ in the germline V gene. CDR3 sequence: CASSLESQVDTQYF. CDR3 DNA sequence: TGCGCCAGCAGCTTGGAGTCGCAAGTAGATACGCAGTATTTT. Full variable domain (outside the CDR3, taken from reference TRBV5-1 and TRBJ2-3): KAGVTQTPRYLIKTRGQQVTLSCSPISGHRSVSWYQQTPGQGLQFLFEYFSETQRNKGNFPGRFSGRQFSNSRSEMNVSTLELGDSALYLCASSLESQVDTQYFGPGTRLTVL.

The chain recombines TRBV2 with TRBJ1-2; TRBD1 matches 8 bases. The V segment lost 6 bases and the J segment 6 bases; nucleotides outside the gene matches: 6. Germline CDR1 SNHLY, CDR2 FYNNEI. The CDR3 runs to 13 residues. The CDR3 protein is CASSGQGADGYTF. In nucleotides, the CDR3 is TGTGCCAGCAGCGGACAGGGCGCCGATGGCTACACCTTC.

This clone has only a few counts. Other nucleotide sequences in the sample specify the same CDR3. V gene TRBV2 combines with J gene TRBJ1-1; perhaps TRBD1 as D (6 bases). Germline V gene lookup returns CDR1 SNHLY and CDR2 FYNNEI. The CDR3 loop spans 13 amino acids. Trimming removed 6 bases at V and 4 bases at J, with 12 bases between. CDR3 loop: CASSAGEGTEAFF. The DNA of the CDR3 is TGTGCCAGCAGCGCAGGGGAGGGCACTGAAGCTTTCTTT.

The chain links TRBV10-3 to TRBJ1-1; maybe TRBD1 (5 bases). Germline assignment: CDR1 ENHRY and CDR2 SYGVKD. V lost 6 bases to trimming and J lost 1 base, with 15 bases between them. This CDR3 comprises 15 residues. CDR3 sequence (DNA): TGTGCCATCAGCGGCCCTCAGCAGGGGAACACTGAAGCTTTCTTT. This encodes CAISGPQQGNTEAFF.

The J gene is TRBJ1-1, the V gene TRBV10-3; D gene unclear. CDR1 and CDR2 from the germline V gene are ENHRY and SYGVKD. The germline V and J ends were trimmed by 6 bases and 2 bases, with 10 bases remaining between them. This CDR3 comprises 13 residues. CDR3 sequence: CAISPVPNTEAFF. CDR3 sequence (DNA): TGTGCCATCAGCCCAGTGCCCAACACTGAAGCTTTCTTT.

The chain joins TRBV6-4 to TRBJ2-1; the match to TRBD1 covers 7 bases. Trimming took 6 bases from V and 8 from J; bases not matched to a gene: 10. CDR1 and CDR2 (germline): MRHNA, SNTAGT. The CDR3 is 14 residues long. For the CDR3, the DNA is TGTGCCAGCAGCGCGACAGGGTTGAGCGATGAGCAGTTCTTC. It yields the protein CASSATGLSDEQFF.

V is TRBV6-5 and J is TRBJ1-2; D perhaps matches TRBD1 (5 bases). Germline V gene data show CDR1 as MNHEY and CDR2 as SVGAGI. This CDR3 has 16 amino acids. Deletions cut 0 bases from V and 2 bases from J, with 13 bases between. The CDR3: CASSYSSWTRNYGYTF. As DNA, the CDR3 is TGTGCCAGCAGTTACTCGTCGTGGACAAGAAACTATGGCTACACCTTC.